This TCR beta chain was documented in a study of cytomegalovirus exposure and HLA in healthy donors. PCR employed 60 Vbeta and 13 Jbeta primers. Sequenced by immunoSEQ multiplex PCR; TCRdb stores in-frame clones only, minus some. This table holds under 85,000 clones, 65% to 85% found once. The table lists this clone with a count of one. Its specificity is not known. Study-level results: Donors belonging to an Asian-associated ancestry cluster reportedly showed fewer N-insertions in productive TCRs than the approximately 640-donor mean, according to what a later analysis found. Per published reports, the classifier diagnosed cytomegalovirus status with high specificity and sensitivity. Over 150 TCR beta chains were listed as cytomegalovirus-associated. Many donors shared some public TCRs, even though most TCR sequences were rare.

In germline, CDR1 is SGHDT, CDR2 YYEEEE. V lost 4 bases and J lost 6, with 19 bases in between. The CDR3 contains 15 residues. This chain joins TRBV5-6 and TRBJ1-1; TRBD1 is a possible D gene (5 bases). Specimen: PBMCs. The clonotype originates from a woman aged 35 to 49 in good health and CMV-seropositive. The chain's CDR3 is CASSLGDWGAPEAFF. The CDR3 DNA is TGTGCCAGCAGCCTGGGGGATTGGGGCGCTCCTGAAGCTTTCTTT.